Described below is a single T cell receptor (beta chain) sequence and its context. The antigen this receptor binds is unknown. No much larger clone exists at a distance of one base, and base qualities are not known. The sample's time point label, decoded: baseline before first vaccination. Vaccinee samples came from UK trials COV001 and COV002, including a single-blind randomized controlled phase 2/3 trial of AZD1222 (ChAdOx1 nCoV-19) in healthy adults. For TCRbeta chain sequencing, PBMC samples from trial participants were taken at day 0 and at day 28 after the second dose. This entry belongs to a study of T cell responses to AZD1222 COVID-19 vaccine (TCRdb year 2021). About the investigation overall: AZD1222 recipients whose second dose came at about 4 weeks and those whose second dose came at about 12 weeks were combined into one group, since spike-specific TCR depth and breadth did not differ between the two schedules. TCR sequencing covered 230 to 250 trial participants: nearly 210 given two doses of AZD1222 and approximately 26 given two doses of MenACWY control vaccine. Enrollment into the trials was organized by age into subgroups of 18-55, 56-69 and 70-plus years, and those subgroups contained about 160, 30 and 59 TCR-sequenced participants, respectively.

The study at large found these results: The 56-69-year group was small, and its depth increase did not reach significance, likely because of low power. The vaccine-associated CD4 TCRs covered the entire spike protein, and the dominant responses fell in regions 160-218 and 743-854. Because no samples from the day 14 peak response were available, repertoires could be characterized only after the peak T cell response. Participants were mostly white British and included more females than males, and it was suggested by the authors that clonal diversity may have been underestimated. Reportedly, almost half of the unique spike-specific TCRs recognized epitopes lying outside the regions that are mutated in the B.1.351 and B.1.1.7 variants. After two AZD1222 doses, spike-specific TCR breadth and depth were significantly higher than at day 0 and than in MenACWY recipients. Conclusions about previously exposed vaccinees were limited because only six or seven AZD1222 recipients were SARS-CoV-2 seropositive at baseline.

The CDR3 regions of human TCRbeta chains were subjected to immunosequencing. The study's processing was this. TCRs in the repertoires were matched against a reference library of SARS-CoV-2-specific TCRs that had been generated with the MIRA antigen-specificity platform. Breadth was defined as the fraction of unique TCRs that were SARS-CoV-2-associated. Depth was defined as the fraction of total T cells that were SARS-CoV-2-associated. Each spike-specific TCR was assigned to its reactive spike region and to a CD4 or CD8 class using the MIRA data. Log10-transformed breadth and depth values were compared by one-way ANOVA with Sidak's multiple comparisons tests. TCRdb retrieved this table from immuneACCESS and kept in-frame rearrangements only. Not all clones are present; in checked studies, unresolved V genes account for under half, and no reason is known for the remainder. V and J calls and clone size are copied from that table; D and trimming were computed from the DNA. The sample table holds tens of thousands of clones, of which around nine tenths were seen once. Clones ranked in the top ten supply over 2% of the sample.

The germline V gene encodes CDR1 LNHDA and CDR2 SQIVND (reference sequence). From cysteine to phenylalanine, the CDR3 is 13 amino acids long. Only the CDR3 DNA stays, 39 bases, in frame from base 1. Trimming accounts for 10 bases at V and 9 bases at J, while the number of junction bases matched to no gene is 7. The TCR comes from an adult in good health. The chain is made from TRBV19 and TRBJ2-1, and TRBD2 aligns with 12 junction nucleotides. The source material was peripheral blood, sampled on day 0 of AZD1222 vaccination. The CDR3 loop reads CATGLAGLPEQFF. The base sequence is TGTGCCACAGGACTAGCGGGATTACCTGAGCAGTTCTTC.